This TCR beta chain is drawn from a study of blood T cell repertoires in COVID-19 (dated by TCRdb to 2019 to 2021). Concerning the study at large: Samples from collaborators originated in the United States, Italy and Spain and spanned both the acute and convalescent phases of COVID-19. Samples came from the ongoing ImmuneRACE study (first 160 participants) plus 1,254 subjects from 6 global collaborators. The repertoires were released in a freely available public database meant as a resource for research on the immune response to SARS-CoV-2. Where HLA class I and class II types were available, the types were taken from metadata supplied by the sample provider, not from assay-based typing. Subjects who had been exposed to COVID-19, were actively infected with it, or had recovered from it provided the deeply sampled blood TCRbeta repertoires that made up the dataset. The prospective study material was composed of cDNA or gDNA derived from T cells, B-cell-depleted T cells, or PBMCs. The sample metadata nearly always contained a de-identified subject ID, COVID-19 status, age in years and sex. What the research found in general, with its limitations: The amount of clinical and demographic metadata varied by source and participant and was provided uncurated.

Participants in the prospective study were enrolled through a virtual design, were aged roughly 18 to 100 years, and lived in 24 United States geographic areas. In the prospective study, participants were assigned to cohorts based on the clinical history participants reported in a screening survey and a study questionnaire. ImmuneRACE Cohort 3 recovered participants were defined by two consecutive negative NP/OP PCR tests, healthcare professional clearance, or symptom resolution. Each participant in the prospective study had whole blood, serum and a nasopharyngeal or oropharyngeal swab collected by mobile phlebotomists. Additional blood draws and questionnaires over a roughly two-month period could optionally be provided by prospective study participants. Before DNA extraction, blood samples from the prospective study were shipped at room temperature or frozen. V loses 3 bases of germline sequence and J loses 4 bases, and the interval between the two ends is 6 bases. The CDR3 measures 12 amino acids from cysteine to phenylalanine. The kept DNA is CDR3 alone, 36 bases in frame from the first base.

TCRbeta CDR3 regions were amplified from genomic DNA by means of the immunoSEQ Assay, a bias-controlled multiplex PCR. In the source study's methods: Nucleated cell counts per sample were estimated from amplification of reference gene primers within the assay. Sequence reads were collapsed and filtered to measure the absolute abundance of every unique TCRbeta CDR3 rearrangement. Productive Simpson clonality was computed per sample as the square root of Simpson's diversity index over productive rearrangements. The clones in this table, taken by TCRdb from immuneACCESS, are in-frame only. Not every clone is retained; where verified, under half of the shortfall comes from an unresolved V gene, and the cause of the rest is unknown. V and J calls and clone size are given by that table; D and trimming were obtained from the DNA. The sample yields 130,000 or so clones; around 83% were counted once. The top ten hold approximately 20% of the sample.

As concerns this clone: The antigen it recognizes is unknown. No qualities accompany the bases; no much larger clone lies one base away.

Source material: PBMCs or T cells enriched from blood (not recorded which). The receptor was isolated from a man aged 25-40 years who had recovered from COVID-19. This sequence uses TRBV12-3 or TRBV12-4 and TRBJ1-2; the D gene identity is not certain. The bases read TGTGCCAGCAGTTTTAGTTTCTATGGCTACACCTTC. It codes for CASSFSFYGYTF.